The 14 T cell receptor beta chains presented below share a single source sample, sequenced in a study of T cell responses to AZD1222 COVID-19 vaccine. The data were produced by immunoSEQ multiplex PCR, yet TCRdb's version contains in-frame clones alone and is incomplete. Here the sample spans 120,000 or so clones, roughly 84% being singletons. The specimen was peripheral blood, collected 28 days after the second AZD1222 dose. These receptors all come from an adult who received the AZD1222 COVID-19 vaccine.

CDR3 DNA sequence: TGTGCCAGTAGTATAGCGGGGACAGGCCAGTACGAGCAGTACTTC. Amino acids: CASSIAGTGQYEQYF. The rearrangement links TRBV19 to TRBJ2-7; 8 positions match TRBD1. CDR1 is LNHDA and CDR2 is SQIVND in the germline V gene (reference sequence). The V and J ends lost 1 base and 4 bases, in that order; junction bases with no gene match: 6. This CDR3 is built from 15 residues.

V usage is TRBV7-6 and J usage is TRBJ2-5; D may match TRBD1 or TRBD2 (6 bases each). The V and J ends lost 4 bases and 4 bases respectively, with 16 bases between them. This CDR3 region has 15 residues. Germline CDR1 and CDR2: SGHVS and FNYEAQ. CDR3 protein: CASSSNVGGRETQYF. Written as DNA, the CDR3 is TGTGCCAGCAGCTCCAATGTGGGGGGCAGAGAGACCCAGTACTTC.

J is TRBJ2-3 and V is TRBV5-1, with 8 nucleotides matching TRBD2. The CDR3 has 17 residues. The J segment lost 7 bases and the V segment lost 1 base, leaving 14 bases of the junction unmatched. Germline V gives CDR1 SGHRS, CDR2 YFSETQ. Here the CDR3 reads CASSLRSIGGGPHTQYF. The CDR3 coding sequence is TGCGCCAGCAGCTTGAGGAGCATCGGCGGGGGGCCCCATACGCAGTATTTT. The whole variable domain, remainder taken from reference TRBV5-1 and TRBJ2-3, is KAGVTQTPRYLIKTRGQQVTLSCSPISGHRSVSWYQQTPGQGLQFLFEYFSETQRNKGNFPGRFSGRQFSNSRSEMNVSTLELGDSALYLCASSLRSIGGGPHTQYFGPGTRLTVL.

The chain couples TRBV28 to TRBJ2-7, with D possibly being TRBD1 or TRBD2 (5 bases each). This CDR3 spans 15 amino acids. V lost 5 bases and J 0 bases, leaving 14 bases between the germline ends. The V gene's germline CDR1 is MDHEN and CDR2 SYDVKM. This chain's CDR3 is CASSTPGRSSYEQYF. The CDR3 DNA sequence: TGTGCCAGCAGTACTCCGGGGCGTAGCTCCTACGAGCAGTACTTC.

This clone was observed a single time. J is TRBJ2-7 and V is TRBV11-2, with D perhaps assigned TRBD1 or TRBD2 (5 bases each). V lost 6 bases, J lost 1 base, and 16 bases lay in between. There are 15 residues in the CDR3. Germline V gene sequence: CDR1 SGHAT, CDR2 FQNNGV. Here the CDR3 reads CASSPWGGQSYEQYF. As DNA, the CDR3 is TGTGCCAGCAGTCCATGGGGCGGGCAGTCCTACGAGCAGTACTTC. Looking up the rest from reference TRBV11-2 and TRBJ2-7 gives the full variable domain: EAGVAQSPRYKIIEKRQSVAFWCNPISGHATLYWYQQILGQGPKLLIQFQNNGVVDDSQLPKDRFSAERLKGVDSTLKIQPAKLEDSAVYLCASSPWGGQSYEQYFGPGTRLTVT.

The V and J genes are TRBV4-2 and TRBJ2-2; no reliable D call. V lost 0 bases to trimming and J lost 6 bases, with 23 bases between them. The CDR3 runs to 19 residues. Germline V gives CDR1 LGHNA, CDR2 YNFKEQ. The CDR3 protein is CASSQDRISGSVRAGELFF. Written as DNA, the CDR3 is TGTGCCAGCAGCCAAGATAGAATTTCCGGGTCGGTAAGGGCCGGGGAGCTGTTTTTT.

The rearrangement uses TRBV19 and TRBJ1-2; D unclear. Germline values: CDR1 LNHDA, CDR2 SQIVND (reference sequence). CDR3 length equals 11 residues. Trimming left V 3 bases short and J 3 bases short, with 2 bases between. CDR3 nucleotides: TGTGCCAGTAGTATGTACTATGGCTACACCTTC. Its translation: CASSMYYGYTF.

This clone was detected once. The chain employs TRBV4-2 and TRBJ2-3, with D tentatively TRBD2 (7 bases). The germline V gene encodes CDR1 LGHNA and CDR2 YNFKEQ. The CDR3 has 16 amino acids. The germline V and J ends were trimmed by 4 bases and 0 bases, with 14 bases remaining between them. CDR3 in amino acids: CASSPWGRGSTDTQYF. In DNA form, the CDR3 reads TGTGCCAGCAGCCCGTGGGGGCGGGGGAGCACAGATACGCAGTATTTT.

The V and J genes are TRBV7-8 and TRBJ2-7, with TRBD1 matching over 11 bases. CDR1 and CDR2 from the germline V gene are SGHVS and FQNEAQ. This CDR3 comprises 14 residues. With 4 bases clipped from V and 3 bases from J, the junction kept 2 bases outside the gene matches. Written as DNA, the CDR3 is TGTGCCAGCAGCTCCGGGACAGGGGGCTACGAGCAGTACTTC. It is translated as CASSSGTGGYEQYF.

The rearrangement joins TRBV3-1 (or the pseudogene TRBV3-2) to TRBJ1-5, with D hard to call. Trimming left V 3 bases short and J 5 bases short, with 5 bases between. The V gene's germline CDR1 is LGHDT and CDR2 YNNKEL (reference sequence). CDR3 size: 12 residues. The CDR3 bases are TGTGCCAGCAGCCAGGGTTATCAGCCCCAGCATTTT. Translating it yields CASSQGYQPQHF.

V gene TRBV18 combines with J gene TRBJ1-5, with D perhaps TRBD1 (6 bases). CDR3 length: 14 amino acids. Trimming removed 5 bases at V and 5 bases at J, with 13 bases between. The germline V gene encodes CDR1 KGHSH and CDR2 LQKENI. CDR3 sequence: CASSSGTSYQPQHF. The CDR3 DNA sequence: TGTGCCAGCTCATCCGGGACATCCTATCAGCCCCAGCATTTT. Combining the CDR3 with reference TRBV18 and TRBJ1-5 gives the whole variable domain NAGVMQNPRHLVRRRGQEARLRCSPMKGHSHVYWYRQLPEEGLKFMVYLQKENIIDESGMPKERFSAEFPKEGPSILRIQQVVRGDSAAYFCASSSGTSYQPQHFGDGTRLSIL.

The chain links TRBV3-1 (or the pseudogene TRBV3-2) to TRBJ1-6; TRBD1 might be the D (5 bases). Germline assignment: CDR1 LGHDT and CDR2 YNNKEL (reference sequence). V lost 1 base, J lost 10 bases, and 11 bases lay in between. This CDR3 spans 14 amino acids. The CDR3 loop is CASSQAAGISPLHF. CDR3 sequence (DNA): TGTGCCAGCAGCCAAGCGGCAGGGATATCACCCCTCCACTTT.

The V and J genes are TRBV7-6 and TRBJ2-5; D might be TRBD1 or TRBD2, each matching 5 bases. Trimming stripped 1 base from V and 3 bases from J, with 6 bases between. There are 13 residues in the CDR3. Germline-derived CDR1 and CDR2 are SGHVS and FNYEAQ. CDR3 sequence (DNA): TGTGCCAGCAGCTTAGGAGGGGAAGAGACCCAGTACTTC. The encoded protein is CASSLGGEETQYF.

The V and J genes are TRBV28 and TRBJ1-6, with D perhaps TRBD1 (6 bases). V was shortened by 7 bases and J by 7 bases, with 11 bases between the two germline ends. Per the germline V gene, CDR1 is MDHEN and CDR2 is SYDVKM. The CDR3 has 13 residues. The CDR3 DNA follows: TGTGCCAGCAACAGGGACGCAAATTCACCCCTCCACTTT. Amino acid sequence: CASNRDANSPLHF.